This is a list of T cell receptor beta chains from one sample in a study of blood T cells in healthy people across ages. TCRdb reprocessed the 5' RACE reads via MiXCR and lists one record per CDR3 protein. The table has about 630,000 distinct CDR3 sequences, roughly 20% seen once; the top ten hold about 3.6%. The sequencing sample was made of blood. The receptors come from a man aged 65-85 years in good health. Both conserved end residues are part of each CDR3. Each record gives: clone size, J gene, V gene, D gene, CDR3 DNA, CDR3 protein. The D gene is left open where the match is weak. Expanded clones get a size class; other rows say once, few or many, or leave the size out.

>NA|TRBJ1-2|TRBV21-1|NA
TGTGCCAGCAGCAAAGAGCCGGGGAACCATGGCTACACCTTC
CASSKEPGNHGYTF
>NA|TRBJ2-5|TRBV3-1|NA
TGTGCCAGCAGCCGAGCGTTTAAAAAGGATCCGTACCAAGAGACCCAGTACTTC
CASSRAFKKDPYQETQYF
>NA|TRBJ1-1|TRBV19|NA
TGTGCCAGTAGTATGACCGTCGCGAGCAGGGTCGGCATGAACACTGAAGCTTTCTTT
CASSMTVASRVGMNTEAFF
>NA|TRBJ2-7|TRBV28|TRBD2
TGTGCCAGCATCACCGGAGCGGGAGGCGGCTACGAGCAGTACTTC
CASITGAGGGYEQYF
>many|TRBJ2-7|TRBV7-9|NA
TGTGCCAGCAGCCTCCCCGACAGACCCCCCTACGAGCAGTACTTC
CASSLPDRPPYEQYF
>few|TRBJ2-7|TRBV6-6|TRBD1
TGTGCCTCTACGAGCCGGGACAGGTTCTTGGAGCAGTACTTC
CASTSRDRFLEQYF
>NA|TRBJ1-1|TRBV28|TRBD1
TGTGCCAGCAGTTTATATGGGACAGGGAACACTGAAGCTTTCTTT
CASSLYGTGNTEAFF
>NA|TRBJ2-3|TRBV13|TRBD2
TGTGCCAGCAGCTTAGGACTAGCGGGAGACCCAAGCAGGAATACGCAGTATTTT
CASSLGLAGDPSRNTQYF
>NA|TRBJ2-5|TRBV20-1|NA
TGCAGTGCTACAGAGAGTTGGGCCCAGTACTTC
CSATESWAQYF
>many|TRBJ2-1|TRBV12-3/TRBV12-4|NA
TGTGCCAGCAGTCCGCGGGTCGATGAGCAGTTCTTC
CASSPRVDEQFF
>NA|TRBJ2-7|TRBV6-1|NA
TGTGCCAGCAGTGAACTAGTCCGCGAGCAGCACTTC
CASSELVREQHF
>few|TRBJ2-3|TRBV6-2/TRBV6-3|NA
TGTGCCAGCAGTGGAGCTAGTTATACGCAGTATTTT
CASSGASYTQYF
>NA|TRBJ2-1|TRBV6-5|TRBD1
TGTGCCAGCAGCAGGGACAGGGTAGGGGACAATGAGCAGTTCTTC
CASSRDRVGDNEQFF
>few|TRBJ2-7|TRBV20-1|TRBD1
TGCAGTGCTAGAACGGGACAGGGGATCTACGAGCAGTACTTC
CSARTGQGIYEQYF
>few|TRBJ1-3|TRBV11-2|NA
TGTGCCAGCAGCTTAGACCGGAGGGTCTCTGGAAACACCATATATTTT
CASSLDRRVSGNTIYF
>few|TRBJ2-5|TRBV20-1|NA
TGCAGTGCTAGAGATCGACCTAATCCCCCCTACGAGGAGACCCAGTACTTC
CSARDRPNPPYEETQYF
>NA|TRBJ2-7|TRBV12-3/TRBV12-4|NA
TGTGCCAGCAGTTTAGCGCTTCGCGATTACGAGCAGTACTTC
CASSLALRDYEQYF
>NA|TRBJ2-7|TRBV18|NA
TGTGCCAGCTCACCGAAAGACGAGCAGTACTTC
CASSPKDEQYF
>NA|TRBJ2-4|TRBV25-1|NA
TGTGCCAGCAGTGAATATCGACTCAGGGATAACAAAAACATTCAGTACTTC
CASSEYRLRDNKNIQYF
>few|TRBJ1-3|TRBV20-1|NA
TGCAGTGCTAGAGGTGGAAACACCATATATTTT
CSARGGNTIYF
>NA|TRBJ1-1|TRBV5-1|NA
TGCGCCAGCAGCATCAGGGTCGGGAACACTGAAGCTTTCTTT
CASSIRVGNTEAFF
>NA|TRBJ1-2|TRBV23-1|NA
TGCGCCATCCCGAGTTACTATGGCTACACCTTC
CAIPSYYGYTF
>many|TRBJ2-6|TRBV5-1|NA
TGCGCCAGCAGCTCAGGGACGTCTGGGGCCAACGTCCTGACTTTC
CASSSGTSGANVLTF
>few|TRBJ1-1|TRBV15|NA
TGTGCCACCAGCAGAGTATGGGGGATTAAGATGAACACTGAAGCTTTCTTT
CATSRVWGIKMNTEAFF
>NA|TRBJ2-1|TRBV27|TRBD2
TGTGCCAGCAGTTTATCCGGACTAGCAGAGGATGGGCAGTTCTTC
CASSLSGLAEDGQFF
>NA|TRBJ2-5|TRBV20-1|NA
TGCAGTGCTAGTCCCTACAGAATCGGCGGGACATTGTACCAAGAGACCCAGTACTTC
CSASPYRIGGTLYQETQYF
>NA|TRBJ2-7|TRBV11-2|TRBD2
TGTGCCAGCAGCGTTGGGACTAGCGGGAGTTGGGGAAACGAGCAGTACTTC
CASSVGTSGSWGNEQYF
>NA|TRBJ2-6|TRBV2|NA
TGTGCCAGCAGTACAGGGTTACGAGGCAACGTCCTGACTTTC
CASSTGLRGNVLTF
>many|TRBJ2-1|TRBV11-2|NA
TGTGCCAGCAGTTTCAGGGGAAATGAGCAGTTCTTC
CASSFRGNEQFF
>few|TRBJ2-3|TRBV19|TRBD2
TGTACCAGTATCCCGGGACTAGCGGGAGTCCCACCGAAAGATACGCAGTATTTT
CTSIPGLAGVPPKDTQYF
>NA|TRBJ1-5|TRBV12-3/TRBV12-4|TRBD1
TGTGCCAGCAGCCAAAGCGGGACAGGGGGCCAGCCCCAGCATTTT
CASSQSGTGGQPQHF
>NA|TRBJ2-1|TRBV9|NA
TGTGCCAGCAGCGTAACCCCGGTCTCGGAGCAGTTCTTC
CASSVTPVSEQFF
>NA|TRBJ2-5|TRBV5-1|NA
TGCGCCAGCAGCAATGCGGCACGCCAGTACCAAGAGACCCAGTACTTC
CASSNAARQYQETQYF
>few|TRBJ1-5|TRBV19|NA
TGTGCCAGTAGTATCGGGCAGGGAACAGGCAATCAGCCCCAGCATTTT
CASSIGQGTGNQPQHF
>few|TRBJ1-2|TRBV3-1|NA
TGTGCCAGCAGCCCCCATGGGCTGCGGGACTATGGCTGCACCTTC
CASSPHGLRDYGCTF
>few|TRBJ1-3|TRBV5-5|NA
TGTGCCAGCAGCATGACAGGCTCTACCAGCTCTGGAAACACCATATATTTT
CASSMTGSTSSGNTIYF